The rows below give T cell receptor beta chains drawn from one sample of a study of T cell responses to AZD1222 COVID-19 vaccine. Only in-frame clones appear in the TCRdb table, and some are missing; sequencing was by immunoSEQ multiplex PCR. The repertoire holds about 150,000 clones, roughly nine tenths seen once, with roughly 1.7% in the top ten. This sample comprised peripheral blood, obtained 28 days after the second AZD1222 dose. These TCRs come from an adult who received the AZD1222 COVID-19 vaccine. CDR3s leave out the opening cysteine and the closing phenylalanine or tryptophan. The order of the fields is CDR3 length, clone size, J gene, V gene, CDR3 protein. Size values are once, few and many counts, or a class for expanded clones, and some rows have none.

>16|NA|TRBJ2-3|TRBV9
ASSVVATKGSVTDTQY
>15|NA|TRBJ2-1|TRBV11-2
ASSNSPFYTRGDEQF
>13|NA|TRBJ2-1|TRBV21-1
ASSTPGLASNEQF
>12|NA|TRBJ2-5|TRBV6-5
ASSYLAGVETQY
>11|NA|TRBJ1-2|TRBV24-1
ATGGDSNYGYT
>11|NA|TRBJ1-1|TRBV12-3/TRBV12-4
ASSPLEGTEAF
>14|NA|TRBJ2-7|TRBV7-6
ASSLLDRRGRYEQY
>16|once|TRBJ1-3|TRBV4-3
ASSQDYGRTSSGNTIY
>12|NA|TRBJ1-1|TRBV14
ASSQAPMNTEAF
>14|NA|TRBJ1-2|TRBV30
AWSVLLGTRNYGYT
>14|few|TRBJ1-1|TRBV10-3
AITISEGAGHTEAF
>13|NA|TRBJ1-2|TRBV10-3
ATSQGVGRNYGYT
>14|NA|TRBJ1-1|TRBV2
ASRVDRQGMNTEAF
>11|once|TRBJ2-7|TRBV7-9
ASSSFGSYEQY
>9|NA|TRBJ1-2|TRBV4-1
ASSLSGSYT
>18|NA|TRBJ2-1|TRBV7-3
ASSLYPHSSGGSSYNEQF
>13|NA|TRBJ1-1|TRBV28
ASSLSGQGNTEAF
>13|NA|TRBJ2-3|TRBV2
ASKRDLTSTDTQY
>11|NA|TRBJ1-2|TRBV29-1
SVYGQAPYGYT
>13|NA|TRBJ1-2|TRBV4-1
ASSQQGQGRGGYT
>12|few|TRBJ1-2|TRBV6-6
ASSQGELNYGYT
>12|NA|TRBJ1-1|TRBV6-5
ASSYFSRDTEAF
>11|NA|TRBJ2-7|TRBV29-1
SVGQGAKYEQY
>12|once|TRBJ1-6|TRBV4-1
ASSQVRVQSPLH